This T cell receptor (beta chain) stems from a study of T cell responses to AZD1222 COVID-19 vaccine. In the study overall: Researchers grouped second doses given at about 4 or about 12 weeks into one pool.

As for this clone: Antigen unknown.

V lost 7 bases to trimming and J lost 2 bases; unmatched junction nucleotides: 14. The CDR3 contains 16 residues. The germline CDR1 and CDR2 sequences are SGHAT and FQDESV (reference sequence). Only in-frame clones appear in the TCRdb table, and some are missing; sequencing was by immunoSEQ multiplex PCR. The sample carries 80,000 or so clones, roughly 85% recorded once. Broader study findings: A mostly white British donor set with more females was recruited, and clonal diversity was possibly underestimated. As reported, nearly half of all spike-specific TCRs target variant regions that are unmutated.

The sequence was obtained from an adult in good health. The chain employs TRBV11-1 and TRBJ2-7; 7 bases are shared with TRBD2. Sample: peripheral blood, taken on day 0 of AZD1222 vaccination. The CDR3 DNA reads as TGTGCCAGCACCCTCCGGAGAAGCGGGACCCCCTACGAGCAGTACTTC. Amino acid sequence: CASTLRRSGTPYEQYF.